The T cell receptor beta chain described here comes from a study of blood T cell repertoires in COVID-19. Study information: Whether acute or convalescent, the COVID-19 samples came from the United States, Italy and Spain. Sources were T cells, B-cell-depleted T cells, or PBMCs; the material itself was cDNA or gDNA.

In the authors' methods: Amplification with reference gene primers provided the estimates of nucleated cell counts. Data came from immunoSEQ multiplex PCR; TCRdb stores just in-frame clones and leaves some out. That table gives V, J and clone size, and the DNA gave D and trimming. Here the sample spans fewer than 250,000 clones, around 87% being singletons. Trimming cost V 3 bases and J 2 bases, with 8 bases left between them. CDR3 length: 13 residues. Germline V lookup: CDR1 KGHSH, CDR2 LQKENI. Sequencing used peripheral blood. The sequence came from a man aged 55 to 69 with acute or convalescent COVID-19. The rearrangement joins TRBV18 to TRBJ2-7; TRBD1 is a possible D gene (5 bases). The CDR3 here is CASSPRRAYEQYF. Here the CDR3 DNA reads TGTGCCAGCTCACCGCGCAGGGCCTACGAGCAGTACTTC.